There are a few counts of the clone carrying this TCR beta chain. Its target is not known. Relative to the germline gene, one junction end is altered; a read error may explain this. Using its own MiXCR run on the 5' RACE reads, TCRdb lists one record per CDR3 protein. This table holds 9,500 to 15,000 distinct CDR3 sequences, roughly half found once. Whole-study findings and limits: Tumor Tregs overlapped most with tumor, then blood, naive CD4+ cells. Tumor memory CD4+ T cell TCR gene usage clustered with blood and lymph node memory CD4+ cells and lymph node naive CD4+ cells.

Treg sorting used a CD4+CD25+CD127-/low gate. The germline gives CDR1 DFQATT, CDR2 SNEGSKA (reference sequence). The CDR3 extends over 14 amino acids. The chain is built from TRBV20-1 and TRBJ1-1, with 7 bases that match TRBD1. The receptor was derived from a female donor with breast cancer. The specimen was tumor-infiltrating Tregs sorted from the breast tumor. CDR3 in DNA: TGCAGTGCTAGAGCTCCAGGGGGTCTCACTGAGGCTTTCTTT. Its protein is CSARAPGGLTEAFF.